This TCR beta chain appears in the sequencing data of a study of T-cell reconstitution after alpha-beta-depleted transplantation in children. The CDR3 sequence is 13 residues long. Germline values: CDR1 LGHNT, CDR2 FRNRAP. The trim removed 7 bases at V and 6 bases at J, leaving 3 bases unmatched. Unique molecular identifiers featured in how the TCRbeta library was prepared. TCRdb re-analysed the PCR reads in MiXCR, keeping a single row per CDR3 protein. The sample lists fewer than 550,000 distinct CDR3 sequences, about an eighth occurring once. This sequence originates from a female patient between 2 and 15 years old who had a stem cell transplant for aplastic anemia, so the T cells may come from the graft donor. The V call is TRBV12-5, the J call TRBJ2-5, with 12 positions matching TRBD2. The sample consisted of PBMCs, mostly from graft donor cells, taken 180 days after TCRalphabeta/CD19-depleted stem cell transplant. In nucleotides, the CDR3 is TGTGCTAGTGCTAGCGGGAGGGAAAAGACCCAGTACTTC. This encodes CASASGREKTQYF.